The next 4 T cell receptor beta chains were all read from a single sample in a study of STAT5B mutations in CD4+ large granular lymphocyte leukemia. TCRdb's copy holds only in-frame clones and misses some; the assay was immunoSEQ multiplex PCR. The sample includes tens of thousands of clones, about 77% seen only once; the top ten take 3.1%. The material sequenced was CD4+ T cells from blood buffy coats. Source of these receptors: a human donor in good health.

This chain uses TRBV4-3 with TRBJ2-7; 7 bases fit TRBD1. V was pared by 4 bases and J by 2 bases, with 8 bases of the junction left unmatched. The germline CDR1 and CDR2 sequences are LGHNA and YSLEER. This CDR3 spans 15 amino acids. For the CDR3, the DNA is TGCGCCAGCAGCCGGACAAGAGGGGGCCCCTACGAGCAGTACTTC. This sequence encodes CASSRTRGGPYEQYF.

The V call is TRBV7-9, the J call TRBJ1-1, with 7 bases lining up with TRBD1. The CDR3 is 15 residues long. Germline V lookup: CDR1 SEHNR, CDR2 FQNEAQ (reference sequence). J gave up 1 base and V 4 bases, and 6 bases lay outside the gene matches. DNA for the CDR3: TGTGCCAGCAGCTCCGGACAGGAGGCGAACACTGAAGCTTTCTTT. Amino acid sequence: CASSSGQEANTEAFF.

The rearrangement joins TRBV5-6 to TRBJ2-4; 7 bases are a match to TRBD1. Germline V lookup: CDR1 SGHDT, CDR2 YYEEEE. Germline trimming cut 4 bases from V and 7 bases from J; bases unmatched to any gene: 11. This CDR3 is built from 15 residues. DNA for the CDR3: TGTGCCAGCAGCCGACAGGGTAGGGCACAGAACATTCAGTACTTC. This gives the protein CASSRQGRAQNIQYF.

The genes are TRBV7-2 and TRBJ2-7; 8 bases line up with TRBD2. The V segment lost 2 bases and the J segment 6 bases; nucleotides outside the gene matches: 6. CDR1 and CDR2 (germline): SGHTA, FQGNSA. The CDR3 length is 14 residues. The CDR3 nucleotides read TGTGCCAGCAGCTTACTAGGTCGGGGGGGCGAGCAGTACTTC. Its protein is CASSLLGRGGEQYF.